The 13 T cell receptor beta chains below were found in one sample sequenced in a study of cytomegalovirus exposure and HLA in healthy donors. PCR was performed using 60 Vbeta and 13 Jbeta primers. TCRdb's copy holds only in-frame clones and misses some; the assay was immunoSEQ multiplex PCR. The table includes roughly 250,000 clones, 84% detected once. The specimen was PBMCs. The receptor source for this set is a middle-aged woman in good health and CMV-seropositive.

The V and J genes are TRBV15 and TRBJ2-7; 8 nucleotides match TRBD1. The CDR3 loop spans 16 amino acids. With 3 bases clipped from V and 4 bases from J, the junction kept 11 bases outside the gene matches. In germline, CDR1 is LNHNV, CDR2 YYDKDF (reference sequence). For the CDR3, the DNA is TGTGCCACCAGCAGCCCCGGACAGGGAAAGGTTTACGAGCAGTACTTC. It translates to CATSSPGQGKVYEQYF.

The V and J genes are TRBV5-6 and TRBJ2-5, with D maybe TRBD1 (5 bases). The CDR3 has 16 amino acids. The ends were cut back, 0 bases at V and 2 bases at J, with 14 bases in the middle. CDR1 is SGHDT and CDR2 is YYEEEE in the germline V gene. The chain's CDR3 is CASSLEFTGIQETQYF. CDR3 DNA sequence: TGTGCCAGCAGCTTGGAGTTTACAGGAATACAAGAGACCCAGTACTTC.

The chain carries TRBV7-3 and TRBJ2-1; 9 nucleotides align to TRBD2. Germline V gives CDR1 SGHTA, CDR2 FQGTGA. With V trimmed by 2 bases and J by 9 bases, 11 bases remained unmatched. This CDR3 comprises 16 residues. The CDR3 DNA sequence: TGTGCCAGCAGCTTATCCGGCGGGAGGGCCTCGGGTGAGCAGTTCTTC. It encodes CASSLSGGRASGEQFF.

The V and J genes are TRBV29-1 and TRBJ2-4; D not resolved. Between the trimmed V and J ends, which lost 7 bases and 1 base, there was a span of 11 bases. The CDR3 extends over 13 amino acids. Per germline, CDR1 SQVTM and CDR2 ANQGSEA. CDR3 sequence reads: CSAMTGAKNIQYF. For the CDR3, the DNA is TGCAGCGCCATGACTGGGGCCAAAAACATTCAGTACTTC.

As to this clone: Other DNA sequences in this sample translate to the same CDR3. The rearrangement links TRBV27 to TRBJ1-2; TRBD1 aligns across 10 bases. Germline CDR1 and CDR2: MNHEY and SMNVEV (reference sequence). V lost 5 bases to trimming and J lost 8 bases; unmatched junction nucleotides: 5. CDR3 length: 13 residues. CDR3 bases: TGTGCCAGCAGTCGCGACAGGGGGCTCGGCTACACCTTC. Residues: CASSRDRGLGYTF.

With respect to this clone: Other nucleotide sequences from this sample produce the same CDR3. The rearrangement links TRBV28 to TRBJ1-4; tentative D call: TRBD1 (5 bases). The length of the CDR3 is 14 residues. Germline CDR1 and CDR2: MDHEN and SYDVKM. Trimming removed 4 bases from V and 0 bases from J, with 6 bases in between. As DNA, the CDR3 is TGTGCCAGCAGTTCAGGGTCAACTAATGAAAAACTGTTTTTT. It is translated as CASSSGSTNEKLFF. Based on the CDR3 plus reference TRBV28 and TRBJ1-4, the full variable domain is DVKVTQSSRYLVKRTGEKVFLECVQDMDHENMFWYRQDPGLGLRLIYFSYDVKMKEKGDIPEGYSVSREKKERFSLILESASTNQTSMYLCASSSGSTNEKLFFGSGTQLSVL.

The chain combines TRBV7-2 with TRBJ1-2; unclear D gene. V gave up 5 bases and J gave up 5 bases, with 15 bases separating them. The CDR3 contains 14 residues. Germline V gives CDR1 SGHTA, CDR2 FQGNSA. CDR3 DNA sequence: TGTGCCAGCAGCCCAATGCGCGGGGAGTATGGCTACACCTTC. Translation: CASSPMRGEYGYTF.

This rearrangement joins TRBV6-6 to TRBJ1-2; D gene ambiguous. The CDR3 has 13 residues. Germline CDR1 MNHNY, CDR2 SVGAGI (reference sequence). V dropped 8 bases and J dropped 5 bases, with 15 bases sitting between them. The CDR3 protein is CASSTEGNYGYTF. The CDR3 DNA is TGTGCCAGCTCCACCGAGGGTAATTATGGCTACACCTTC.

The rearrangement joins TRBV7-8 to TRBJ1-6; the D is unclear. This CDR3 has 16 amino acids. V was cut by 0 bases and J by 5 bases, with 11 bases left in between. Germline loops: CDR1 SGHVS, CDR2 FQNEAQ. The CDR3 DNA is TGTGCCAGCAGCTTAGCGGCAGGAAGTGATAATTCACCCCTCCACTTT. This sequence encodes CASSLAAGSDNSPLHF.

The chain links TRBV29-1 to TRBJ2-7; D unresolved. The CDR3 runs 12 residues. V shed 4 bases and J shed 2 bases, with 9 bases lying between them. Germline-derived CDR1 and CDR2 are SQVTM and ANQGSEA. The CDR3 protein is CSVVDTTYEQYF. DNA of the CDR3: TGCAGCGTTGTCGACACCACCTACGAGCAGTACTTC.

V usage is TRBV9 and J usage is TRBJ2-7, with no clear D. Germline-derived CDR1 and CDR2 are SGDLS and YYNGEE. Deletions cut 0 bases from V and 3 bases from J, with 7 bases between. This CDR3 comprises 13 residues. The CDR3 reads CASSVGENYEQYF. The CDR3 DNA reads TGTGCCAGCAGCGTAGGAGAAAACTACGAGCAGTACTTC.

This sequence joins TRBV14 and TRBJ2-1, with D unclear. V was pared by 1 base and J by 5 bases, with 6 bases between. Germline V CDR1 and CDR2: SGHDN, FVKESK. This CDR3 comprises 13 residues. CDR3 nucleotide sequence: TGTGCCAGCAGCCAAGTGACTGACAATGAGCAGTTCTTC. Translation gives CASSQVTDNEQFF.

This chain connects TRBV27 to TRBJ2-2, with 11 bases fitting TRBD2. The CDR3 has 18 amino acids. Per the germline V gene, CDR1 is MNHEY and CDR2 is SMNVEV (reference sequence). J lost 3 bases, V lost 5 bases, and 11 bases had no gene match. This chain's CDR3 is CASSPLLAGGYYTGELFF. CDR3 DNA: TGTGCCAGCAGTCCGTTGCTAGCGGGAGGTTACTACACCGGGGAGCTGTTTTTT.